The 20 T cell receptor beta chains in this list originate from one sample, sequenced in a study of long-term antiretroviral therapy in people with HIV. An immunoSEQ assay, version v3.0, was performed at survey level. The data were produced by immunoSEQ multiplex PCR, yet TCRdb's version contains in-frame clones alone and is incomplete. Here the sample spans about 27,000 clones, around 77% being singletons. Here the sequenced sample was unsorted PBMCs, taken 2.1 years after starting antiretroviral therapy. Every receptor here comes from a man aged 25-40 years with HIV.

This clone was recorded a few times. The chain uses TRBV5-6 and TRBJ1-1; D ambiguous. Trimming took off 0 bases at V and 1 base at J, with 13 bases between the two ends. The length of the CDR3 is 16 residues. Germline CDR1 reads SGHDT; CDR2 reads YYEEEE. The CDR3 reads CASSLGLGLGNTEAFF. Here the CDR3 DNA reads TGTGCCAGCAGCTTGGGTCTGGGCCTAGGGAACACTGAAGCTTTCTTT.

V is TRBV5-5 and J is TRBJ1-2; 9 bases align to TRBD1. This CDR3 has 15 amino acids. V lost 0 bases, J lost 6 bases, and 6 bases stayed unmatched. Per the germline V gene, CDR1 is SGHKS and CDR2 is YYEKEE (reference sequence). The CDR3 region has the DNA TGTGCCAGCAGCTTGGCCGGGACAGGGATGGATGGCTACACCTTC. Translated: CASSLAGTGMDGYTF. Looking up the rest from reference TRBV5-5 and TRBJ1-2 gives the full variable domain: DAGVTQSPTHLIKTRGQQVTLRCSPISGHKSVSWYQQVLGQGPQFIFQYYEKEERGRGNFPDRFSARQFPNYSSELNVNALLLGDSALYLCASSLAGTGMDGYTFGSGTRLTVV.

The V call is TRBV6-6, the J call TRBJ2-5; possibly TRBD1 for D (6 bases). Trimming took 0 bases from V and 4 from J, leaving 9 bases between them. The CDR3 sequence is 14 residues long. Germline values: CDR1 MNHNY, CDR2 SVGAGI (reference sequence). The CDR3 sequence is CASSYSGGRETQYF. The DNA of the CDR3 is TGTGCCAGCAGTTACTCAGGGGGACGAGAGACCCAGTACTTC.

The chain carries TRBV5-4 and TRBJ2-3, with D possibly being TRBD2 (7 bases). V gave up 0 bases and J gave up 4 bases, with 12 bases separating them. The CDR3 contains 15 residues. Germline assignment: CDR1 SGHNT and CDR2 YYREEE (reference sequence). The CDR3 sequence is CASSLAKGGADTQYF. CDR3 in DNA: TGTGCCAGCAGCTTGGCCAAGGGGGGGGCAGATACGCAGTATTTT.

This sequence joins TRBV5-4 and TRBJ2-3; TRBD2 agrees at 12 bases. This CDR3 region has 16 residues. J lost 5 bases, V lost 1 base, and 5 bases had no gene match. The germline gives CDR1 SGHNT, CDR2 YYREEE (reference sequence). CDR3 protein: CASSLKLAGGGDTQYF. The CDR3 DNA reads TGTGCCAGCAGCTTGAAACTAGCGGGAGGTGGAGATACGCAGTATTTT.

V and J are TRBV4-1 and TRBJ2-7, with D possibly being TRBD1 (6 bases). Trimming cost V 2 bases and J 0 bases, with 8 bases left between them. The CDR3 loop spans 14 amino acids. The germline V gene encodes CDR1 MGHRA and CDR2 YSYEKL. This chain's CDR3 is CASSQIRGSYEQYF. The DNA of the CDR3 is TGCGCCAGCAGCCAAATCAGGGGCTCCTACGAGCAGTACTTC.

V and J are TRBV15 and TRBJ1-1; D uncertain. The CDR3 has 14 amino acids. Looked up from germline, CDR1 is LNHNV and CDR2 is YYDKDF (reference sequence). V shed 0 bases and J shed 3 bases, with 8 bases lying between them. This chain's CDR3 is CATSREVKDTEAFF. The CDR3 nucleotides are TGTGCCACCAGCAGAGAAGTTAAGGACACTGAAGCTTTCTTT.

This clone was seen only a few times. The rearrangement uses TRBV7-2 and TRBJ2-7, with a possible D match to TRBD2 (5 bases). The CDR3 is made up of 13 amino acids. Germline CDR1 and CDR2: SGHTA and FQGNSA. V was trimmed by 0 bases and J by 4 bases, leaving 7 bases between them. The CDR3 is CASSLAGMYEQYF. The CDR3 DNA is TGTGCCAGCAGCTTAGCCGGGATGTACGAGCAGTACTTC.

J is TRBJ1-1 and V is TRBV5-1; 8 nucleotides agree with TRBD1. This CDR3 spans 17 amino acids. The ends lost 3 bases at V and 0 bases at J; junction bases unmatched: 10. Germline CDR1 is SGHRS and CDR2 is YFSETQ. In DNA form, the CDR3 reads TGCGCCAGCAGCTACCAGGGGGCGTTAATAATGAACACTGAAGCTTTCTTT. This encodes CASSYQGALIMNTEAFF.

In DNA form, the CDR3 reads TGTGCCAGCAGCATCGGACAGGGGGAGGATGAGCAGTTCTTC. Translation gives CASSIGQGEDEQFF. The V call is TRBV5-5, the J call TRBJ2-1; 10 nucleotides match TRBD1. In germline, CDR1 is SGHKS, CDR2 YYEKEE (reference sequence). The CDR3 length is 14 residues. The trim removed 4 bases at V and 8 bases at J, leaving 6 bases unmatched.

The chain joins TRBV18 to TRBJ2-7, with D maybe TRBD1 (6 bases). V lost 2 bases and J lost 6, with 11 bases in between. The CDR3 extends over 13 amino acids. The germline V gene encodes CDR1 KGHSH and CDR2 LQKENI. CDR3 sequence: CASSPFTGSEQYF. CDR3 DNA sequence: TGTGCCAGCTCACCATTTACAGGGAGCGAGCAGTACTTC.

This chain connects TRBV5-4 to TRBJ2-1, with 8 bases matching TRBD2. There are 18 residues in the CDR3. The J segment lost 0 bases and the V segment lost 0 bases, leaving 8 bases of the junction unmatched. Germline values: CDR1 SGHNT, CDR2 YYREEE (reference sequence). The CDR3 here is CASSLGRLAGRSYNEQFF. CDR3 nucleotide sequence: TGTGCCAGCAGCTTGGGGAGGCTAGCGGGCCGCTCCTACAATGAGCAGTTCTTC.

This clone has more than one count but fewer than ten. The chain joins TRBV2 to TRBJ2-7; 8 positions match TRBD1. This CDR3 region has 16 residues. The V gene end was trimmed by 6 bases and the J gene end by 2 bases; junction bases not matched to a gene: 12. Germline V gene data show CDR1 as SNHLY and CDR2 as FYNNEI. As DNA, the CDR3 is TGTGCCAGCAGGGCCCCGGGACAGGTGTCCCCCTACGAGCAGTACTTC. This sequence encodes CASRAPGQVSPYEQYF.

There are a few counts of this clone. The gene calls are TRBV29-1 and TRBJ1-2; unclear D gene. The CDR3 is 11 residues long. Trimming stripped 6 bases from V and 5 bases from J, with 10 bases between. Germline V lookup: CDR1 SQVTM, CDR2 ANQGSEA. For the CDR3, the DNA is TGCAGCGTCTCTCGACCTTATGGCTACACCTTC. Protein sequence: CSVSRPYGYTF. Full variable domain (outside the CDR3, taken from reference TRBV29-1 and TRBJ1-2): SAVISQKPSRDICQRGTSLTIQCQVDSQVTMMFWYRQQPGQSLTLIATANQGSEATYESGFVIDKFPISRPNLTFSTLTVSNMSPEDSSIYLCSVSRPYGYTFGSGTRLTVV.

The CDR3 here is CASSFGSNLPLHF. CDR3 sequence (DNA): TGTGCCAGCAGCTTTGGGTCAAACTTACCCCTCCACTTT. The chain has TRBV5-6 and TRBJ1-6; D gene ambiguous. This CDR3 has 13 amino acids. Trimming stripped 2 bases from V and 12 bases from J, with 12 bases between. The germline V gene encodes CDR1 SGHDT and CDR2 YYEEEE.

The rearrangement uses TRBV10-3 and TRBJ1-5; possibly TRBD1 for D (5 bases). V lost 5 bases and J lost 0, with 8 bases in between. CDR1 and CDR2 from the germline V gene are ENHRY and SYGVKD. The CDR3 extends over 14 amino acids. The CDR3 sequence: CAISLDNSNQPQHF. The CDR3 region has the DNA TGTGCCATCAGTCTGGACAATAGCAATCAGCCCCAGCATTTT.

The V call is TRBV28, the J call TRBJ1-2, with TRBD1 matching 10 bases. CDR3 size: 14 residues. Germline trimming cut 5 bases from V and 2 bases from J; bases unmatched to any gene: 2. Per the germline V gene, CDR1 is MDHEN and CDR2 is SYDVKM. CDR3 sequence reads: CASSQGQGNYGYTF. In DNA, the CDR3 is TGTGCCAGCAGTCAGGGACAGGGGAACTATGGCTACACCTTC.

This clone was recorded once. The CDR3 here is CASSATSGRALYNEQFF. CDR3 sequence (DNA): TGTGCCAGCAGTGCGACTAGCGGGAGGGCCTTGTACAATGAGCAGTTCTTC. The genes are TRBV6-1 and TRBJ2-1, with 14 bases that match TRBD2. The J segment lost 4 bases and the V segment lost 4 bases, leaving 6 bases of the junction unmatched. Germline CDR1 is MNHNS and CDR2 is SASEGT. CDR3 length: 17 residues.

The CDR3 sequence is CASSQGWGLGNTIYF. CDR3 in DNA: TGCGCCAGCAGCCAAGGTTGGGGTTTAGGAAACACCATATATTTT. The V gene is TRBV4-1, the J gene TRBJ1-3; D is uncertain. From germline, CDR1 is MGHRA and CDR2 YSYEKL. The germline V and J ends were trimmed by 1 base and 4 bases, with 11 bases remaining between them. The CDR3 loop spans 15 amino acids.

The chain couples TRBV28 to TRBJ2-2; D is possibly TRBD2 (5 bases). CDR1 is MDHEN and CDR2 is SYDVKM in the germline V gene. The ends were cut back, 7 bases at V and 5 bases at J, with 17 bases in the middle. The CDR3 totals 15 residues. The CDR3 region is CASIFGSRGTGELFF. In DNA, the CDR3 is TGTGCCAGCATCTTCGGCTCCCGCGGGACCGGGGAGCTGTTTTTT.